This T cell receptor beta chain was sequenced in a study of blood T cell repertoires in COVID-19. Study in general: Donors in the United States, Italy and Spain gave samples during acute or convalescent COVID-19. Sample material is recorded as cDNA or gDNA derived from T cells, B-cell-depleted T cells, or PBMCs.

Original methodology: Using reference gene primer amplification, nucleated cell counts were estimated. Sequencing used immunoSEQ multiplex PCR; TCRdb keeps in-frame clones, though not all of them. V and J calls and clone size are copied from that table; D and trimming were computed from the DNA. This sample has about 95,000 clones, with about nine tenths found just once. V shed 2 bases, J shed 7 bases, and the junction held 11 bases outside the gene matches. Looked up from germline, CDR1 is MNHEY and CDR2 is SVGAGI. The CDR3 is 15 amino acids. The count of this clone is one. This chain joins TRBV6-5 and TRBJ2-7, with 7 bases matching TRBD2. Sequenced material: peripheral blood. This TCR was sampled from a woman aged 45-60 years in a cohort sampled during active COVID-19. Here the CDR3 reads CASSYAPGGPWEQYF. The DNA of the CDR3 is TGTGCCAGCAGTTACGCCCCGGGGGGACCTTGGGAGCAGTACTTC.